The 23 T cell receptor beta chains below come from one sample, sequenced in a study of PD-L1 blockade in urothelial cancer (dated by TCRdb to about 2017). The method behind the library was the immunoSEQ multiplex PCR assay. Held by TCRdb, this immuneACCESS table contains in-frame sequences only and omits some clones. Under half of the omission traces to an unresolved V gene where checked; the cause of the rest is unknown. The sample records about 41,000 clones, around 83% of which are singletons. Around 2.5% of the sample comes from the top ten. Interpreted using the paper, the time point label stands for: peripheral blood 6 weeks after treatment start. Sequencing used PBMCs, obtained around atezolizumab (anti-PD-L1) treatment. These receptors originate from a man between 65 and 80 years old with urothelial cancer.

The chain carries TRBV11-2 and TRBJ2-7; 7 nucleotides align to TRBD2. After removal of 5 bases from V and 6 bases from J, the junction contained 10 bases not matched to a gene. Per the germline V gene, CDR1 is SGHAT and CDR2 is FQNNGV. The CDR3 sequence is 14 residues long. CDR3 in amino acids: CASSLETSYGEQYF. The CDR3 DNA sequence: TGTGCCAGCAGCCTTGAGACTAGCTATGGCGAGCAGTACTTC.

The J gene is TRBJ2-2, the V gene TRBV19, with TRBD1 as a possible D gene (5 bases). This CDR3 is 15 amino acids long. V shed 3 bases and J shed 6 bases, with 14 bases lying between them. CDR1 and CDR2 (germline): LNHDA, SQIVND (reference sequence). CDR3 in amino acids: CASSIRQGTSGELFF. The CDR3 DNA follows: TGTGCCAGTAGTATTCGTCAGGGTACGTCCGGGGAGCTGTTTTTT.

This clone was detected once. The V call is TRBV7-8, the J call TRBJ2-2, with D maybe TRBD1 (6 bases). Between the trimmed V and J ends, which lost 5 bases and 1 base, there was a span of 20 bases. The CDR3 extends over 18 amino acids. The germline V gene has CDR1 SGHVS and CDR2 FQNEAQ. The CDR3 here is CASSKVQGPVGNTGELFF. The CDR3 DNA reads as TGTGCCAGCAGCAAAGTACAGGGCCCCGTGGGGAACACCGGGGAGCTGTTTTTT.

This rearrangement joins TRBV5-5 to TRBJ2-3, with 10 bases that match TRBD2. The ends lost 4 bases at V and 3 bases at J; junction bases unmatched: 8. CDR3 length: 16 amino acids. Germline-derived CDR1 and CDR2 are SGHKS and YYEKEE (reference sequence). CDR3 residues: CASSPGAGGRTDTQYF. CDR3 DNA: TGTGCCAGCAGCCCCGGAGCGGGAGGGAGAACAGATACGCAGTATTTT.

This clone was counted between two and nine times. This chain links TRBV15 with TRBJ2-7; 10 positions agree with TRBD2. Germline V gene data show CDR1 as LNHNV and CDR2 as YYDKDF (reference sequence). Unmatched junction bases numbered 7, after V lost 1 base and J lost 4 bases. CDR3 length: 16 residues. The CDR3 sequence: CATSRASRLAGYEQYF. The CDR3, as DNA: TGTGCCACCAGCAGAGCTTCTCGACTAGCGGGTTACGAGCAGTACTTC.

V usage is TRBV5-6 and J usage is TRBJ1-6; TRBD1 matches at 8 bases. The CDR3 totals 14 residues. V dropped 3 bases and J dropped 7; count of bases not matched to a gene: 3. Germline V gene data show CDR1 as SGHDT and CDR2 as YYEEEE. CDR3 residues: CASSWDRTNSPLHF. The CDR3 nucleotides read TGTGCCAGCAGCTGGGACAGGACGAATTCACCCCTCCACTTT.

The chain has TRBV19 and TRBJ2-1; the match to TRBD1 covers 10 bases. This CDR3 is built from 16 residues. The trim removed 4 bases at V and 7 bases at J, leaving 10 bases unmatched. In germline, CDR1 is LNHDA, CDR2 SQIVND (reference sequence). The CDR3 nucleotides are TGTGCCAGTAGTACGAACCCGGGACAGGGGCGGAATGAGCAGTTCTTC. Its protein product is CASSTNPGQGRNEQFF. The full variable domain, rest sourced from reference TRBV19 and TRBJ2-1, is DGGITQSPKYLFRKEGQNVTLSCEQNLNHDAMYWYRQDPGQGLRLIYYSQIVNDFQKGDIAEGYSVSREKKESFPLTVTSAQKNPTAFYLCASSTNPGQGRNEQFFGPGTRLTVL.

The chain links TRBV13 to TRBJ2-7; 11 positions agree with TRBD2. The CDR3 extends over 16 amino acids. The V gene end was trimmed by 3 bases and the J gene end by 4 bases; junction bases not matched to a gene: 8. CDR1 is PRHDT and CDR2 is FYEKMQ in the germline V gene (reference sequence). As DNA, the CDR3 is TGTGCCAGCAGCTTGGATAGTCTAGCGGGAGGATACGAGCAGTACTTC. Its translation is CASSLDSLAGGYEQYF.

This clone was found once. This chain connects TRBV5-1 to TRBJ2-1, with a tentative D call TRBD1 (6 bases). The V gene's germline CDR1 is SGHRS and CDR2 YFSETQ. This CDR3 region has 15 residues. Trimming left V 4 bases short and J 3 bases short, with 14 bases between. The CDR3 DNA reads as TGCGCCAGCAGCCCACCCAGGGGCGTCTACAATGAGCAGTTCTTC. Protein product: CASSPPRGVYNEQFF.

The chain carries TRBV23-1 and TRBJ1-2; 9 bases agree with TRBD1. TRBV23-1 carries the ORF label, with uncertain function. This CDR3 contains 15 residues. With 7 bases clipped from V and 4 bases from J, the junction kept 10 bases outside the gene matches. The chain's CDR3 is CASISQGQGGYGYTF. In DNA, the CDR3 is TGCGCCAGCATATCCCAGGGACAGGGAGGCTATGGCTACACCTTC.

The chain employs TRBV7-8 and TRBJ1-1; D might be TRBD1 (5 bases). The germline V and J ends were trimmed by 8 bases and 0 bases, with 13 bases remaining between them. Germline V CDR1 and CDR2: SGHVS, FQNEAQ. There are 14 residues in the CDR3. Here the CDR3 DNA reads TGTGCCAGCGGGGCCAGTCTACTGAACACTGAAGCTTTCTTT. Protein sequence: CASGASLLNTEAFF.

The chain combines TRBV18 with TRBJ1-4; the match to TRBD1 covers 7 bases. This CDR3 has 15 residues. Germline CDR1 reads KGHSH; CDR2 reads LQKENI. The V segment lost 5 bases and the J segment 3 bases; nucleotides outside the gene matches: 6. The CDR3 DNA is TGTGCCAGCTCATCGACAGGGTCGGCTAATGAAAAACTGTTTTTT. It translates to CASSSTGSANEKLFF.

The V and J genes are TRBV5-1 and TRBJ2-1; TRBD2 matches at 8 bases. CDR3 length: 15 residues. CDR1 and CDR2 (germline): SGHRS, YFSETQ. Trimming cost V 4 bases and J 3 bases; bases outside gene matches: 6. CDR3: CASSGDSGIYNEQFF. The CDR3 DNA sequence: TGCGCCAGCAGCGGTGATAGCGGGATCTACAATGAGCAGTTCTTC.

The chain recombines TRBV19 with TRBJ1-5, with D maybe TRBD1 (6 bases). CDR1 LNHDA and CDR2 SQIVND come from the germline V gene (reference sequence). This CDR3 has 12 amino acids. CDR3 protein: CSAGEKNQPQHF. CDR3 nucleotides: TGTTCCGCAGGGGAGAAAAATCAGCCCCAGCATTTT.

The V gene is TRBV7-9, the J gene TRBJ2-1, with D perhaps matching TRBD2 (6 bases). CDR3 length equals 18 residues. CDR1 is SEHNR and CDR2 is FQNEAQ in the germline V gene (reference sequence). Trimming cost V 5 bases and J 4 bases, with 24 bases left between them. CDR3 nucleotides: TGTGCCAGCAGCCAGGTGGGAGGACGGGGCGGGTTGTACAATGAGCAGTTCTTC. Translated: CASSQVGGRGGLYNEQFF.

J is TRBJ2-7 and V is TRBV6-1, with 8 bases fitting TRBD1. Germline V CDR1 and CDR2: MNHNS, SASEGT. The J segment lost 9 bases and the V segment lost 4 bases, leaving 5 bases of the junction unmatched. The CDR3 spans 12 residues. The CDR3 reads CASSAPQGGQYF. The CDR3 coding sequence is TGTGCCAGCAGTGCTCCACAGGGGGGGCAGTACTTC.

The chain recombines TRBV18 with TRBJ2-1; 13 bases fit TRBD2. Germline-derived CDR1 and CDR2 are KGHSH and LQKENI. The V and J ends lost 6 bases and 9 bases, in that order; junction bases with no gene match: 11. The CDR3 runs to 16 residues. This CDR3 is CASSPGLAGAAGEQFF. The CDR3 DNA sequence: TGTGCCAGCTCTCCCGGACTAGCGGGAGCTGCAGGTGAGCAGTTCTTC.

In DNA, the CDR3 is TGTGCCAGTAGTCCCCTAAGAGGCCCCGGCGGGGAGACCCAGTACTTC. It is translated as CASSPLRGPGGETQYF. The chain combines TRBV19 with TRBJ2-5; a weak D match, TRBD2 (5 bases). Germline V gene lookup returns CDR1 LNHDA and CDR2 SQIVND (reference sequence). Trimming took 5 bases from V and 5 from J, leaving 21 bases between them. The CDR3 is made up of 16 amino acids.

This sequence joins TRBV5-4 and TRBJ2-1; the match to TRBD2 covers 10 bases. The germline V gene encodes CDR1 SGHNT and CDR2 YYREEE (reference sequence). The CDR3 covers 17 residues. J lost 7 bases, V lost 3 bases, and 13 bases had no gene match. The CDR3 nucleotides read TGTGCCAGCAGCTCTCCCCCTAGCGGGAGAGGTATAAATGAGCAGTTCTTC. Translated, it gives CASSSPPSGRGINEQFF.

The V call is TRBV19, the J call TRBJ2-5; 10 nucleotides match TRBD2. Germline trimming cut 7 bases from V and 5 bases from J; bases unmatched to any gene: 13. CDR1 is LNHDA, CDR2 SQIVND, per germline (reference sequence). The CDR3 extends over 16 amino acids. The chain's CDR3 is CASNPSGRLWGETQYF. Written as DNA, the CDR3 is TGTGCCAGTAACCCTAGCGGGAGATTATGGGGGGAGACCCAGTACTTC. Full variable domain (rest looked up from reference TRBV19 and TRBJ2-5): DGGITQSPKYLFRKEGQNVTLSCEQNLNHDAMYWYRQDPGQGLRLIYYSQIVNDFQKGDIAEGYSVSREKKESFPLTVTSAQKNPTAFYLCASNPSGRLWGETQYFGPGTRLLVL.

This chain uses TRBV7-8 with TRBJ2-7; 11 nucleotides match TRBD1. This CDR3 has 15 residues. With V trimmed by 5 bases and J by 5 bases, 8 bases remained unmatched. Germline values: CDR1 SGHVS, CDR2 FQNEAQ. The CDR3 coding sequence is TGTGCCAGCAGCGCGTACCGGGACAGGGGGAACGAGCAGTACTTC. It specifies CASSAYRDRGNEQYF.

This chain links TRBV2 with TRBJ1-3; D gene unclear. Germline V CDR1 and CDR2: SNHLY, FYNNEI. The CDR3 sequence is 16 residues long. Trimming removed 3 bases from V and 0 bases from J, with 12 bases in between. CDR3 DNA: TGTGCCAGCAGTGACGATCGCCAACTCTCTGGAAACACCATATATTTT. Protein sequence: CASSDDRQLSGNTIYF.

This sequence joins TRBV6-5 and TRBJ2-1, with D perhaps matching TRBD2 (7 bases). Trimming pared 4 bases from V and 8 bases from J, leaving 15 bases between. CDR3 length: 14 residues. Germline V gene data show CDR1 as MNHEY and CDR2 as SVGAGI. DNA of the CDR3: TGTGCCAGCAGTTTAGGGGGAGGGCCGGATGAGCAGTTCTTC. Residues: CASSLGGGPDEQFF.